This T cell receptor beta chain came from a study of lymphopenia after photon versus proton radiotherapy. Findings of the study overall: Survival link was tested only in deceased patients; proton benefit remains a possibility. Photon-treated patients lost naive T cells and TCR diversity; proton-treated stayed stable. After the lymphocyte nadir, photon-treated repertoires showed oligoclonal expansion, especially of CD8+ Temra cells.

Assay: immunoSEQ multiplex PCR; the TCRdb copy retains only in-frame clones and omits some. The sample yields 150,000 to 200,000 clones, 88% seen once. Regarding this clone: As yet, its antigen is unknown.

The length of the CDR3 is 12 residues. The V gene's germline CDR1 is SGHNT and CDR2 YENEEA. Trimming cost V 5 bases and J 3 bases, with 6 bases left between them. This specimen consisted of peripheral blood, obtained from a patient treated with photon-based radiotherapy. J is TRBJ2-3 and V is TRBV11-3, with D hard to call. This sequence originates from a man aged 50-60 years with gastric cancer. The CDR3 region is CASSPPTDTQYF. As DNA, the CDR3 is TGTGCCAGCAGCCCGCCTACAGATACGCAGTATTTT.